These 30 T cell receptor beta chains were sequenced from one sample in a study of tumor and adjacent non-tumor tissue in lung cancer. The library came from three nested PCR rounds adapted from ARM-PCR protocols. TCRdb reanalysed the multiplex PCR reads using MiXCR and keeps one entry per CDR3 protein. The sample shows about 110,000 distinct CDR3 sequences, around 57% of them seen only once. RNA was extracted from bulk tissue without any cell sorting. More than 3 cm separated this lung sample from the edge of the tumor. The sample taken for sequencing was distant non-tumor lung tissue. The receptors shown here come from a man in his fifties or sixties with non-small cell lung cancer.

A word on this clonotype: This is likely a read error, given that the CDR3 carries no conserved phenylalanine or tryptophan at its end. CDR3 nucleotide sequence: TGTGCCAGCATCATCCTGGGGGAGAACACGGAAGCTTTCTCT. Its protein product is CASIILGENTEAFS. This sequence joins TRBV5-6 and TRBJ1-1; weak D call: TRBD1 (5 bases). The germline gives CDR1 SGHDT, CDR2 YYEEEE. The CDR3 runs to 14 residues.

In regard to this clonotype: One end of the junction is discordant with germline, which a read error may explain. The rearrangement uses TRBV10-3 and TRBJ2-3; 8 bases line up with TRBD2. The CDR3 runs 14 residues. Per the germline V gene, CDR1 is ENHRY and CDR2 is SYGVKD. In DNA, the CDR3 is TGTGCCACCGAAGCCGGGACTAGTGCAGATACACAGTATTTT. Its translation: CATEAGTSADTQYF.

This clonotype has ten or more counts. The chain combines TRBV6-1 with TRBJ2-7; D not certain. The ends were cut back, 6 bases at V and 0 bases at J, with 9 bases in the middle. Germline V gene lookup returns CDR1 MNHNS and CDR2 SASEGT. This CDR3 spans 13 amino acids. The CDR3 loop is CASRDHSSYEQYF. For the CDR3, the DNA is TGTGCCAGCAGGGACCATAGCTCCTACGAGCAGTACTTC.

This clonotype was observed a few times. This chain joins TRBV5-6 and TRBJ2-3; 9 bases map to TRBD2. The germline V gene has CDR1 SGHDT and CDR2 YYEEEE. V lost 4 bases, J lost 3 bases, and 9 bases stayed unmatched. This CDR3 has 16 amino acids. CDR3 DNA sequence: TGTGCCAGCAGCGGTCTGCGGGAGGGCCGAACAGATACGCAGTATTTT. It is translated as CASSGLREGRTDTQYF.

Details on this clonotype: An end of the junction differs from the germline gene, which may be a read error. This chain links TRBV5-5 with TRBJ1-2, with 8 positions matching TRBD1. The V gene's germline CDR1 is SGHKS and CDR2 YYEKEE (reference sequence). This CDR3 is 14 amino acids long. CDR3 coding DNA: TGTGCCAGTAGCTCAGGGGGCCGGAACTATGGCTACACCTTC. It codes for CASSSGGRNYGYTF.

The table lists this clonotype with a count of one. Lacking the conserved final phenylalanine or tryptophan, this CDR3 likely reflects a read error. V usage is TRBV5-6 and J usage is TRBJ2-1; no firm D call. This CDR3 is built from 16 residues. Germline CDR1 SGHDT, CDR2 YYEEEE. CDR3 amino acids: CASSLHPLSSYNEQFS. As DNA, the CDR3 is TGTGCCAGCAGCTTGCATCCTTTAAGCTCCTACAATGAACAGTTCTCC.

This clonotype has at least ten counts. The J gene is TRBJ1-2, the V gene TRBV11-2; D might be TRBD1 (5 bases). Trimming pared 5 bases from V and 7 bases from J, leaving 17 bases between. The CDR3 length is 14 residues. The V gene's germline CDR1 is SGHAT and CDR2 FQNNGV. This chain's CDR3 is CASSLTLGVGGYTF. CDR3 nucleotides: TGTGCCAGCAGCCTGACCTTGGGGGTTGGTGGCTACACCTTC. The variable domain in full, completed from reference TRBV11-2 and TRBJ1-2, reads EAGVAQSPRYKIIEKRQSVAFWCNPISGHATLYWYQQILGQGPKLLIQFQNNGVVDDSQLPKDRFSAERLKGVDSTLKIQPAKLEDSAVYLCASSLTLGVGGYTFGSGTRLTVV.

The table lists this clonotype with many counts. The chain combines TRBV4-2 with TRBJ2-3, with D perhaps TRBD2 (5 bases). CDR1 and CDR2 from the germline V gene are LGHNA and YNFKEQ. This CDR3 region has 14 residues. Between the trimmed V and J ends, which lost 7 bases and 1 base, there was a span of 12 bases. In DNA form, the CDR3 reads TGTGCCAGCAAGGAGGAGTTGGGCACAGATACGCAGTATTTT. Residues: CASKEELGTDTQYF.

The chain is built from TRBV12-3 or TRBV12-4 and TRBJ1-1; D unresolved. The ends were cut back, 11 bases at V and 0 bases at J, with 13 bases in the middle. This CDR3 is 13 amino acids long. The CDR3 DNA is TGTGCCGTCAGTTTACTCGTGAACACTGAAGCTTTCTTT. Amino acid sequence: CAVSLLVNTEAFF.

The rearrangement joins TRBV11-2 to TRBJ2-1; TRBD1 is a possible D gene (6 bases). Trimming stripped 5 bases from V and 12 bases from J, with 29 bases between. CDR1 and CDR2 (germline): SGHAT, FQNNGV. The CDR3 covers 17 residues. As DNA, the CDR3 is TGTGCCAGCAGCCTAGTGGTGGAACTGCCTTACCGAGGGGGGCAGTTCTTC. Translated, it gives CASSLVVELPYRGGQFF.

This clonotype came up a few times. A clone one base away is much larger, so this may be a read error. CDR3 nucleotides: TGTGCCACCAGTGAACGGGGCAACACAGATACGCAGTATTTT. It encodes CATSERGNTDTQYF. The rearrangement links TRBV10-3 to TRBJ2-3; D possibly matches TRBD1 or TRBD2 (5 bases each). The CDR3 is made up of 14 amino acids. Germline V gives CDR1 ENHRY, CDR2 SYGVKD.

Comments on this clonotype: A much bigger clone sits one base away, suggesting this may be a read error. V and J are TRBV5-1 and TRBJ1-5; D might be TRBD1 (5 bases). Looked up from germline, CDR1 is SGHRS and CDR2 is YFSETQ. This CDR3 spans 16 amino acids. CDR3 DNA sequence: TGCGCCAGCCGCTTAGGATTGGCAGGGAGCAATCAGCCCCAGCATTTT. It yields the protein CASRLGLAGSNQPQHF.

The rearrangement joins TRBV29-1 to TRBJ2-2; D ambiguous. This CDR3 spans 13 amino acids. CDR1 is SQVTM, CDR2 ANQGSEA, per germline. V was cut by 6 bases and J by 1 base, with 9 bases left in between. In DNA, the CDR3 is TGCAGCGTCGGGCACGGGAACACCGGGGAGCTGTTTTTT. Amino acid sequence: CSVGHGNTGELFF.

V usage is TRBV20-1 and J usage is TRBJ1-1; 7 positions match TRBD1. Germline V CDR1 and CDR2: DFQATT, SNEGSKA (reference sequence). There are 14 residues in the CDR3. V lost 7 bases to trimming and J lost 1 base; unmatched junction nucleotides: 9. This chain's CDR3 is CSVPRQGGNTEAFF. CDR3 DNA: TGCAGTGTACCGCGACAGGGAGGGAACACTGAAGCTTTCTTT.

Of note for this clonotype: A junction end diverges from the germline sequence, so it may reflect a read error. DNA for the CDR3: TGTGCCAGCAGGCCATACAGGGACACGATGAGCACATATACGCAGTATTTT. Translating it yields CASRPYRDTMSTYTQYF. This rearrangement joins TRBV6-6 to TRBJ2-3; tentatively, D is TRBD1 (6 bases). Germline-derived CDR1 and CDR2 are MNHNY and SVGAGI (reference sequence). CDR3 length: 17 residues.

On this clonotype: A read error may produce the germline difference seen at one junction end. The chain joins TRBV29-1 to TRBJ2-4; D remains unclear. Germline loops: CDR1 SQVTM, CDR2 ANQGSEA. CDR3 length equals 13 residues. The CDR3 DNA follows: TGCAACGTTGATACCGTAGCCAAAAACATTCAGTATTTC. It codes for CNVDTVAKNIQYF.

At least ten counts were recorded for this clonotype. This chain joins TRBV29-1 and TRBJ2-7, with TRBD2 matching 11 bases. Germline lookup yields CDR1 SQVTM and CDR2 ANQGSEA. V shed 2 bases and J 2 bases; nucleotides not matched to a gene: 11. The CDR3 totals 17 residues. The CDR3 loop is CSVERTSSGGTTYEQYF. The CDR3 DNA sequence: TGCAGCGTTGAAAGGACCTCTAGCGGGGGGACCACCTACGAGCAGTACTTC.

Turning to this clonotype: A single base separates this from a much larger clone, so it may be a read error. This chain joins TRBV5-6 and TRBJ2-7; 7 positions agree with TRBD1. There are 13 residues in the CDR3. Trimming at V came to 6 bases and at J to 7 bases, leaving 10 bases not matched to a gene. Germline V CDR1 and CDR2: SGHDT, YYEEEE. The CDR3 region has the DNA TGTGCCAGCACCTTTAGGGGGCCGGGGGAGCAGTACTTC. Protein sequence: CASTFRGPGEQYF.

Details on this clonotype: At one end, the junction sequence differs from germline, possibly due to a read error. The chain employs TRBV4-1 and TRBJ1-1; D is undetermined. The germline V gene encodes CDR1 MGHRA and CDR2 YSYEKL. This CDR3 spans 14 amino acids. This chain's CDR3 is CASSRRSVGNEAFF. The CDR3 bases are TGTGCCAGCAGCCGACGCTCCGTGGGGAATGAAGCTTTCTTT.

The chain couples TRBV6-5 to TRBJ1-1, with D possibly being TRBD1 (5 bases). With 5 bases removed from V and 7 bases from J, the gap between germline ends came to 14 bases. The CDR3 extends over 13 amino acids. Germline CDR1 is MNHEY and CDR2 is SVGAGI. The DNA for the CDR3 is TGTGCCAGCAGTCGACAGTGGAAGATTGAAGCTTTCTTT. This codes for CASSRQWKIEAFF.

This clonotype was observed at least ten times. V usage is TRBV20-1 and J usage is TRBJ2-7; 9 bases match TRBD2. The CDR3 loop spans 14 amino acids. V dropped 5 bases and J dropped 0; count of bases not matched to a gene: 5. The V gene's germline CDR1 is DFQATT and CDR2 SNEGSKA (reference sequence). In DNA, the CDR3 is TGCAGTGCTCTTAGTAGCGGGAGCTCCTACGAGCAGTACTTC. Translating gives CSALSSGSSYEQYF.

Points on this clonotype: A read error may produce the germline difference seen at one junction end. The V gene is TRBV28, the J gene TRBJ2-7, with 11 bases identical to TRBD2. CDR1 is MDHEN and CDR2 is SYDVKM in the germline V gene. The CDR3 covers 14 residues. The CDR3 reads CVSSKLAGVYEQYF. The CDR3 coding sequence is TGTGTCAGCAGTAAACTAGCGGGAGTGTACGAGCAGTACTTC.

In the case of this clonotype: Just one base apart from a much larger clone, this may be a read error. The chain uses TRBV28 and TRBJ2-7, with D possibly TRBD2 on 6 matching bases. The germline V gene has CDR1 MDHEN and CDR2 SYDVKM. Trimming left V 9 bases short and J 7 bases short, with 19 bases between. This CDR3 spans 13 amino acids. CDR3 DNA: TGTGCCAGAAGTCTCGGGCCCGCGGGGGAGCAGTACTTC. Protein sequence: CARSLGPAGEQYF.

Ten or more counts support this clonotype. The chain recombines TRBV4-1 with TRBJ2-1; D tentatively reads TRBD1 or TRBD2 (6 bases each). Trimming pared 4 bases from V and 0 bases from J, leaving 13 bases between. Germline V gives CDR1 MGHRA, CDR2 YSYEKL. The CDR3 length is 16 residues. CDR3 region: CASSRGGLSSYNEQFF. DNA of the CDR3: TGCGCCAGCAGCCGAGGGGGGTTGAGCTCCTACAATGAGCAGTTCTTC.

This clonotype has at least ten counts. The rearrangement links TRBV12-3 or TRBV12-4 to TRBJ2-3, with a possible D match to TRBD1 (6 bases). The CDR3 length is 13 residues. Trimming took off 6 bases at V and 5 bases at J, with 12 bases between the two ends. CDR3: CASRSGAVDTQYF. As DNA, the CDR3 is TGTGCCAGCAGGTCAGGGGCCGTAGATACGCAGTATTTT.

A remark on this clonotype: A junction boundary mismatches the germline segment, possibly from a read error. This sequence joins TRBV7-9 and TRBJ2-1, with D perhaps TRBD2 (5 bases). This CDR3 is 15 amino acids long. Germline V gives CDR1 SEHNR, CDR2 FQNEAQ (reference sequence). Here the CDR3 reads CASSLVGGSGNEQFF. In DNA, the CDR3 is TGTGCAAGCAGCTTAGTGGGTGGCAGCGGCAATGAGCAGTTCTTC. The variable domain in full, completed from reference TRBV7-9 and TRBJ2-1, reads DTGVSQNPRHKITKRGQNVTFRCDPISEHNRLYWYRQTLGQGPEFLTYFQNEAQLEKSRLLSDRFSAERPKGSFSTLEIQRTEQGDSAMYLCASSLVGGSGNEQFFGPGTRLTVL.

In the case of this clonotype: This clone may be a read error of a much larger clone one base away. The conserved closing phenylalanine or tryptophan is absent in this CDR3, likely reflecting a read error. V usage is TRBV20-1 and J usage is TRBJ1-2; D is unresolved. Germline CDR1 reads DFQATT; CDR2 reads SNEGSKA (reference sequence). The length of the CDR3 is 11 residues. Between the trimmed V and J ends, which lost 7 bases and 7 bases, there was a span of 13 bases. The CDR3: CSVWIDGGYTL. CDR3 coding DNA: TGCAGTGTTTGGATCGATGGTGGCTACACCTTG.

This clonotype has ten or more counts. V is TRBV20-1 and J is TRBJ1-1, with D hard to call. This CDR3 region has 12 residues. Germline V gives CDR1 DFQATT, CDR2 SNEGSKA (reference sequence). Between the trimmed V and J ends, which lost 5 bases and 10 bases, there was a span of 17 bases. CDR3 residues: CSAGLIVLGAFF. CDR3 nucleotide sequence: TGCAGTGCTGGCCTTATTGTGCTTGGAGCTTTCTTT.

As concerns this clonotype: This may arise from a read error, as a much more abundant clone is one base away. This sequence joins TRBV6-1 and TRBJ2-7, with D perhaps matching TRBD2 (5 bases). Germline-derived CDR1 and CDR2 are MNHNS and SASEGT. Trimming shortened V by 5 bases and J by 0 bases, and 11 bases separated the two germline ends. The CDR3 length is 14 residues. CDR3 in amino acids: CASSRGFISYEQYF. Here the CDR3 DNA reads TGTGCCAGCAGTCGGGGTTTCATCTCCTACGAGCAGTACTTC.

To note about this clonotype: At one of its ends the junction is not consistent with the germline gene, which may arise from a read error. The chain carries TRBV10-3 and TRBJ2-1, with 8 positions matching TRBD1. The CDR3 has 15 residues. The germline V gene has CDR1 ENHRY and CDR2 SYGVKD. The CDR3 protein is CAVRVGTGSVDEQFF. The CDR3 nucleotides are TGTGCCGTCAGGGTCGGGACAGGATCGGTGGATGAGCAGTTCTTC.